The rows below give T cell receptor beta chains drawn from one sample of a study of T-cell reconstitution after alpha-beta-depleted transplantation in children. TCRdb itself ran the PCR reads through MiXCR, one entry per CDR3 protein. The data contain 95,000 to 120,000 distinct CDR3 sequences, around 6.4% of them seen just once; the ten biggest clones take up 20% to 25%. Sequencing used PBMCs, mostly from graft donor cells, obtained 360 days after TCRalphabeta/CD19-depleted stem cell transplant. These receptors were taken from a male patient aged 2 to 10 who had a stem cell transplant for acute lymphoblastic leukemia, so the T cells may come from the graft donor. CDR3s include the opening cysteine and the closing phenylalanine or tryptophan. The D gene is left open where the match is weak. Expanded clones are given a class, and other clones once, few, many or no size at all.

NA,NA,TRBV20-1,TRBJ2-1,CSARHNEQFF,TGCAGCGCACGTCACAATGAGCAGTTCTTC
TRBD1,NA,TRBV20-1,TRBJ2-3,CSARQGVTTDTQYF,TGCAGTGCTCGACAGGGGGTGACCACAGATACGCAGTATTTT
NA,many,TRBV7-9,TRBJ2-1,CASRRSNEQFF,TGTGCCAGCAGACGTAGCAATGAGCAGTTCTTC
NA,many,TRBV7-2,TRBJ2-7,CASSLARYEQYF,TGTGCCAGCAGCTTAGCTAGGTACGAGCAGTACTTC
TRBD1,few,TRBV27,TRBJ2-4,CASRKQGAWGIQYF,TGTGCCAGCAGAAAACAGGGGGCCTGGGGCATTCAGTACTTC
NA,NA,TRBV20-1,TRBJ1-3,CSVSRLTSSGNTIYF,TGCAGTGTCTCCCGACTGACTAGCTCTGGAAACACCATATATTTT
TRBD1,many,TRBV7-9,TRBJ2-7,CASSSTGALEEQYF,TGTGCCAGCAGCTCGACAGGGGCCCTTGAGGAGCAGTACTTC
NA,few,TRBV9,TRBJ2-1,CASSVGQRNPPGENEQFF,TGTGCCAGCAGCGTAGGACAGAGGAACCCCCCCGGAGAGAATGAGCAGTTCTTC
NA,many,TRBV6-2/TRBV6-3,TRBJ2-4,CASRQGTLAKNIQYF,TGTGCCAGCAGACAGGGCACTTTAGCCAAAAACATTCAGTACTTC
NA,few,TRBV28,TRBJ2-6,CASRGGGTGANVLTF,TGTGCCAGTCGCGGGGGCGGGACTGGGGCCAACGTCCTGACTTTC
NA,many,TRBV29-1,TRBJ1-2,CSVEGRAGYGYTF,TGCAGCGTTGAGGGGAGGGCAGGCTATGGCTACACCTTC
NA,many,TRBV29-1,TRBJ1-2,CSADRNYGYTF,TGCAGCGCTGACAGGAACTATGGCTACACCTTC
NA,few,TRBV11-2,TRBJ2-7,CASSPSGRRTYEQYF,TGTGCCAGCAGCCCCTCGGGGCGGAGGACCTACGAGCAGTACTTC
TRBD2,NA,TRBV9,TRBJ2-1,CASGTSGRVYNEQFF,TGTGCCAGCGGGACTAGCGGGAGGGTTTACAATGAGCAGTTCTTC
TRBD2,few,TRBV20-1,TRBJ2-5,CSARDGLAGVAQETQYF,TGCAGTGCTAGAGATGGACTAGCGGGAGTGGCACAAGAGACCCAGTACTTC
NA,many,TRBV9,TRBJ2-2,CASSRQVDGELFF,TGTGCCAGCAGTCGACAGGTAGACGGGGAGCTGTTTTTT
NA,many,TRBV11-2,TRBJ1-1,CASSLISGKAGTEAFF,TGTGCCAGCAGCCTTATATCAGGGAAAGCGGGAACTGAAGCTTTCTTT
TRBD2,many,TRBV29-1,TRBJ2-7,CSVETRRGDPSGKAEQYF,TGCAGCGTTGAGACGAGAAGGGGAGATCCTAGCGGGAAGGCCGAGCAGTACTTC
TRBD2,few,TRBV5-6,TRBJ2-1,CASSSYGTSGSRDEQFF,TGTGCCAGCAGCTCGTACGGGACTAGCGGGAGTAGGGATGAGCAGTTCTTC
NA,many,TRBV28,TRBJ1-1,CASSFRGGNTEAFF,TGTGCCAGCAGTTTTCGGGGGGGTAACACTGAAGCTTTCTTT
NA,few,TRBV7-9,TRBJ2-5,CASSLRNQETQYF,TGTGCCAGCAGCTTACGGAACCAAGAGACCCAGTACTTC
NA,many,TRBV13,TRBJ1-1,CASSPNRGGAFF,TGTGCCAGCAGCCCCAACCGAGGGGGGGCTTTCTTT
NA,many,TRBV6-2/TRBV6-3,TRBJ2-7,CASKTTQYEQYF,TGTGCCAGCAAGACAACACAGTACGAGCAGTACTTC
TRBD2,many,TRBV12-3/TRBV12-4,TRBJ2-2,CASRPPLAGANTGELFF,TGTGCCAGCAGGCCCCCCCTAGCGGGAGCGAACACCGGGGAGCTGTTTTTT